This record looks at one T cell receptor beta chain sequence and its context. Antigen: not known. The time point: pre-sensitization, week 0. Stated treatment: therapeutic diphenylcyclopropenone sensitization with weekly scalp DPC. This specimen comes from a study of human T cells and chemical hapten exposure. Across the whole study: Across its roughly 24 weeks, the study gave patients weekly diphenylcyclopropenone doses to the scalp.

Study-wide points: Those TCRs sitting above 1 in 1000 frequency stayed the same with DPC sensitization.

Library construction involved attaching unique molecular identifiers to individual cDNA molecules, which allowed quantitative, reproducible TCR counting. TCRdb itself ran the RACE reads through MiXCR, one entry per CDR3 protein. The sample comprises some 360,000 distinct CDR3 sequences, 4.5% to 5.5% of which are singletons, and around 2.6% rests with the top ten. The sequence came from a woman aged 50 to 65 with alopecia areata. Some clones in this sample may be carry-over from other donors' samples. This specimen was whole blood, taken in connection with sensitization to the hapten diphenylcyclopropenone (DPC).

This chain's CDR3 is CASSFRVWVVEQYF. CDR3 nucleotides: TGTGCCAGCAGTTTCAGGGTGTGGGTTGTCGAGCAGTACTTC. This chain connects TRBV28 to TRBJ2-7; a weak D match, TRBD1 (5 bases). Germline-derived CDR1 and CDR2 are MDHEN and SYDVKM. The germline V and J ends were trimmed by 3 bases and 6 bases, with 15 bases remaining between them. The CDR3 runs 14 residues.